These 14 T cell receptor beta chains originate from one sample sequenced in a study of Graves' ophthalmopathy and Graves' hyperthyroidism. Amplification from RNA transcripts yielded the TCR beta CDR3 regions. First-round RT-PCR relied on HTBI primers, and a second-round multiplex PCR came next. One entry per CDR3 protein, called by TCRdb with MiXCR from the multiplex PCR reads. Seen here are hundreds of thousands of distinct CDR3 sequences, 45% observed once, and the top ten hold around 47%. The sequencing input was peripheral blood. Receptor source: an adult man with Graves' ophthalmopathy.

In this sample, this clonotype turned up a few times. The chain has TRBV6-5 and TRBJ1-3; D might be TRBD1 (6 bases). Trimming stripped 2 bases from V and 0 bases from J, with 8 bases between. The V gene's germline CDR1 is MNHEY and CDR2 SVGAGI. The CDR3 has 15 amino acids. The CDR3, as DNA: TGTGCCAGCAGTTACGGGGGGCTCTCTGGAAACACCATATATTTT. The encoded protein is CASSYGGLSGNTIYF.

J is TRBJ2-2 and V is TRBV7-9, with D unresolved. Per the germline V gene, CDR1 is SEHNR and CDR2 is FQNEAQ (reference sequence). This CDR3 comprises 16 residues. The ends were cut back, 5 bases at V and 2 bases at J, with 15 bases in the middle. Here the CDR3 reads CASSPILTSNTGELFF. The CDR3, as DNA: TGTGCCAGCAGCCCAATCTTGACTTCTAACACCGGGGAGCTGTTTTTT.

The table lists this clonotype with a few counts. The chain couples TRBV29-1 to TRBJ2-2; the match to TRBD1 covers 7 bases. The V and J ends lost 7 bases and 3 bases, in that order; junction bases with no gene match: 5. CDR3 length: 13 amino acids. Germline V gene data show CDR1 as SQVTM and CDR2 as ANQGSEA. The CDR3 sequence is CSATGKDTGELFF. The CDR3 DNA sequence: TGCAGCGCGACAGGGAAGGACACCGGGGAGCTGTTTTTT.

V usage is TRBV29-1 and J usage is TRBJ1-1, with 7 bases lining up with TRBD1. The germline CDR1 and CDR2 sequences are SQVTM and ANQGSEA. J lost 5 bases, V lost 3 bases, and 9 bases had no gene match. The CDR3 consists of 14 residues. The DNA of the CDR3 is TGCAGCGTTGACGAGACAGGGAAAGGGACTGAAGCTTTCTTT. Encoded protein: CSVDETGKGTEAFF.

V gene TRBV7-3 combines with J gene TRBJ2-3, with D uncertain. The germline V gene encodes CDR1 SGHTA and CDR2 FQGTGA. Trimming removed 2 bases at V and 6 bases at J, with 12 bases between. This CDR3 region has 14 residues. The CDR3 spells CASSLAPNSDTQYF. The CDR3 DNA sequence: TGTGCCAGCAGCTTAGCGCCGAATTCCGATACGCAGTATTTT. Using reference TRBV7-3 and TRBJ2-3 for the parts outside the CDR3, the full variable domain is GAGVSQTPSNKVTEKGKYVELRCDPISGHTALYWYRQSLGQGPEFLIYFQGTGAADDSGLPNDRFFAVRPEGSVSTLKIQRTERGDSAVYLCASSLAPNSDTQYFGPGTRLTVL.

V gene TRBV15 combines with J gene TRBJ2-7; 7 bases are shared with TRBD1. Germline loops: CDR1 LNHNV, CDR2 YYDKDF (reference sequence). This CDR3 is built from 13 residues. V shed 5 bases and J 0 bases; nucleotides not matched to a gene: 1. CDR3 nucleotides: TGTGCCACCAGCCGGACAGGCTCCTACGAGCAGTACTTC. Amino acid sequence: CATSRTGSYEQYF.

This clonotype was seen once. The chain couples TRBV18 to TRBJ2-5, with D unclear. Germline CDR1 reads KGHSH; CDR2 reads LQKENI. CDR3 length: 14 residues. Trimming took off 2 bases at V and 1 base at J, with 8 bases between the two ends. The CDR3: CASSPGMIQETQYF. DNA for the CDR3: TGTGCCAGCTCACCAGGCATGATCCAAGAGACCCAGTACTTC.

CDR3 amino acids: CASSSQPDRVSYEQYF. The CDR3 DNA follows: TGTGCCAGCAGTTCCCAACCGGACAGAGTCTCCTACGAGCAGTACTTC. The rearrangement links TRBV2 to TRBJ2-7; possible D gene TRBD1, 6 bases. The CDR3 loop spans 16 amino acids. V lost 5 bases and J lost 0, with 17 bases in between. Germline V gives CDR1 SNHLY, CDR2 FYNNEI.

Here the CDR3 DNA reads TGCAGCGTTGAACCAGCGGGAGAGGGCACAGATACGCAGTATTTT. It specifies CSVEPAGEGTDTQYF. The chain has TRBV29-1 and TRBJ2-3; 8 nucleotides agree with TRBD2. V shed 2 bases, J shed 1 base, and the junction held 5 bases outside the gene matches. Looked up from germline, CDR1 is SQVTM and CDR2 is ANQGSEA. The CDR3 is 15 amino acids.

Comment on this clonotype: One end of the junction fails to match germline, which may point to a read error. The chain links TRBV10-2 to TRBJ1-1, with D perhaps TRBD1 (6 bases). The CDR3 sequence is 15 residues long. Per germline, CDR1 WSHSY and CDR2 SAAADI. CDR3: CASTATGTQNTEASF. CDR3 DNA sequence: TGCGCCAGCACCGCTACCGGGACACAGAACACTGAAGCTTCCTTT.

Regarding this clonotype: With a much larger clone just one base away, this may be a read error. J is TRBJ1-1 and V is TRBV20-1; D may be TRBD1 (5 bases). Looked up from germline, CDR1 is DFQATT and CDR2 is SNEGSKA (reference sequence). The CDR3 consists of 10 residues. The CDR3 sequence: CNGTDTEAFF. CDR3 sequence (DNA): TGCAATGGGACGGACACTGAAGCTTTCTTT.

The chain joins TRBV7-3 to TRBJ1-2; TRBD1 aligns across 7 bases. CDR1 and CDR2 (germline): SGHTA, FQGTGA. Trimming took 1 base from V and 8 from J; bases not matched to a gene: 13. This CDR3 is built from 16 residues. The CDR3 loop reads CASSLRYTGDLLGYTF. DNA of the CDR3: TGTGCCAGCAGCTTAAGATATACAGGGGACCTATTAGGCTACACCTTC.

This clonotype was counted only a few times. J is TRBJ1-2 and V is TRBV20-1; tentatively, D is TRBD1 (5 bases). V was cut by 0 bases and J by 4 bases, with 9 bases left in between. The CDR3 length is 13 residues. CDR1 and CDR2 (germline): DFQATT, SNEGSKA (reference sequence). Here the CDR3 reads CSARDHRPYGYTF. DNA for the CDR3: TGCAGTGCTAGAGATCACAGGCCCTATGGCTACACCTTC.

This clonotype was found a few times. The V and J genes are TRBV19 and TRBJ2-7; D possibly matches TRBD1 or TRBD2 (6 bases each). The CDR3 is 13 residues long. Germline V gene sequence: CDR1 LNHDA, CDR2 SQIVND (reference sequence). Trimming took 4 bases from V and 1 from J, leaving 8 bases between them. The CDR3 loop reads CASSKGGSYEQYF. The CDR3 nucleotides are TGTGCCAGTAGTAAGGGGGGATCCTACGAGCAGTACTTC.